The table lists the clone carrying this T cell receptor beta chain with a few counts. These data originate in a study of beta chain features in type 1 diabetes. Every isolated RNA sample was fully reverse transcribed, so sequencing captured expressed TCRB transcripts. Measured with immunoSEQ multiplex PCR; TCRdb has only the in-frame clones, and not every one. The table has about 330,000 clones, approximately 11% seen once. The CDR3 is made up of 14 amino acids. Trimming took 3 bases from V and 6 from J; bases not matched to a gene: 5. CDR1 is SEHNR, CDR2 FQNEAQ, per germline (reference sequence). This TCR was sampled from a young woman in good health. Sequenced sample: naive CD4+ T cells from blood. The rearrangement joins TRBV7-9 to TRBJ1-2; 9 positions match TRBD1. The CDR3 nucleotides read TGTGCCAGCAGCTTGGGACAGGGTGACCATGGCTACACCTTC. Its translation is CASSLGQGDHGYTF.